The 9 T cell receptor beta chains in this list originate from one sample, sequenced in a study of tumor-infiltrating lymphocytes in primary liver carcinoma. The investigators made TCR beta cDNA from roughly 460 ng total RNA, using a constant-region primer. Amplification in three nested multiplex PCR rounds with slightly modified ARM-PCR gave rise to TCR beta libraries. Use of TRBV1-TRBV30 forward primers with a C-beta reverse primer characterized the first two PCR rounds, which lasted roughly 9 cycles each. TCRdb reprocessed the multiplex PCR reads via MiXCR and lists one record per CDR3 protein. The sample consists of hundreds of thousands of distinct CDR3 sequences, roughly 60% of them appearing once. The researchers obtained blood RNA from unsorted whole blood and also extracted germline DNA. Sequencing was done on a sample of peripheral blood. The receptors derive from a woman in her 30s with primary liver carcinoma and hepatitis B virus infection.

This clonotype showed up just once. No conserved phenylalanine or tryptophan is present at the end of the CDR3, so a read error is the likely explanation. The chain carries TRBV4-3 and TRBJ2-5; 8 nucleotides line up with TRBD2. Looked up from germline, CDR1 is LGHNA and CDR2 is YSLEER. The CDR3 consists of 13 residues. DNA of the CDR3: TGCGCCAGTAGCCAGACGGGGGGGGAGACCCAGTACTCC. Its translation: CASSQTGGETQYS.

Points on this clonotype: Germline and junction disagree at one end, which may indicate a read error. The rearrangement uses TRBV6-2 or TRBV6-3 and TRBJ1-6, with D maybe TRBD1 (6 bases). The CDR3 length is 17 residues. Germline V CDR1 and CDR2: MNHEY, SVGEGT. The CDR3 reads CASIYGRGGWRRSPLHF. DNA for the CDR3: TGTGCCAGCATTTACGGCAGGGGAGGATGGAGACGTTCACCCCTCCACTTT.

This clonotype was recorded a few times. This may arise from a read error, as a much more abundant clone is one base away. The V and J genes are TRBV4-2 and TRBJ1-1, with 8 bases that match TRBD1. The CDR3 contains 15 residues. In germline, CDR1 is LGHNA, CDR2 YNFKEQ. The V and J ends lost 3 bases and 4 bases, in that order; junction bases with no gene match: 7. The CDR3 DNA is TGTGCCAGCAGCCAGGGGGACAGGTCGGTCACTGAAGCTTTCTTT. The encoded protein is CASSQGDRSVTEAFF.

About this clonotype: One end of the junction fails to match germline, which may point to a read error. The chain couples TRBV29-1 to TRBJ2-3; D possibly corresponds to TRBD2 (6 bases). This CDR3 comprises 15 residues. Germline V gene lookup returns CDR1 SQVTM and CDR2 ANQGSEA. The CDR3: CRVEDNGSGPYTQYF. DNA of the CDR3: TGCCGCGTTGAAGATAACGGGAGCGGACCATATACGCAGTATTTT.

The V and J genes are TRBV5-6 and TRBJ2-1, with 8 bases matching TRBD2. CDR1 and CDR2 (germline): SGHDT, YYEEEE. The V and J ends lost 6 bases and 4 bases, in that order; junction bases with no gene match: 12. This CDR3 contains 16 residues. The CDR3 here is CASTYQPGGAYNEQFF. The CDR3 DNA reads TGTGCCAGCACCTACCAACCGGGGGGGGCGTACAATGAGCAGTTCTTC.

With regard to this clonotype: With a much larger clone just one base away, this may be a read error. The chain recombines TRBV14 with TRBJ1-3; TRBD1 might be the D (6 bases). This CDR3 is built from 14 residues. Deletions cut 4 bases from V and 2 bases from J, with 9 bases between. The germline CDR1 and CDR2 sequences are SGHDN and FVKESK. CDR3 bases: TGTGCCAGCAGCCTTCGGGGGCCTGGAAACACCATATATTTT. The encoded protein is CASSLRGPGNTIYF.

In regard to this clonotype: The CDR3 end shows no conserved phenylalanine or tryptophan, and so a read error is likely. This chain connects TRBV6-1 to TRBJ2-2; TRBD2 matches at 8 bases. This CDR3 contains 16 residues. Germline V gives CDR1 MNHNS, CDR2 SASEGT. J lost 2 bases, V lost 6 bases, and 8 bases had no gene match. The CDR3 region is CASSKISGRNTGELFI. For the CDR3, the DNA is TGTGCCAGCAGCAAAATAAGCGGGAGAAACACCGGGGAGCTGTTTATT.

The V gene is TRBV5-1, the J gene TRBJ2-1, with a tentative D call TRBD1 (6 bases). The V gene lost 1 base and the J gene lost 9 bases, with 17 bases spanning the gap. This CDR3 contains 15 residues. The germline gives CDR1 SGHRS, CDR2 YFSETQ. CDR3 protein: CASSLIQGKGGEQFF. Here the CDR3 DNA reads TGCGCCAGCAGCTTGATCCAGGGGAAAGGCGGTGAGCAGTTCTTC.

This chain joins TRBV29-1 and TRBJ2-3; D might be TRBD1 (6 bases). Trimming stripped 1 base from V and 6 bases from J, with 17 bases between. The germline V gene has CDR1 SQVTM and CDR2 ANQGSEA. The CDR3 runs 15 residues. The CDR3 coding sequence is TGCAGCGTTGAAGGATCCCCCACAGGGTGGGATACGCAGTATTTT. Protein sequence: CSVEGSPTGWDTQYF.